This T cell receptor (beta chain) was observed in a study of T cells after yellow fever vaccination. The CDR3 consists of 14 residues. The germline V gene has CDR1 SGDLS and CDR2 YYNGEE. V lost 1 base, J lost 2 bases, and 8 bases lay in between. A universal primer site and UMIs were added as TCR cDNA was made by 5'RACE template switching. MiXCR was run by TCRdb on the 5' RACE reads, yielding one entry per CDR3 protein. The sample lists about 630,000 distinct CDR3 sequences, 12% seen once, with more than 12% in the top ten. The sample consisted of PBMCs, taken on the day of the yellow fever booster vaccination. The chain joins TRBV9 to TRBJ2-3, with D unresolved. The TCR comes from a man between 25 and 39 years old who received the YFV17D yellow fever vaccine. The CDR3 nucleotides are TGTGCCAGCAGCGTACTCCTCAACACAGATACGCAGTATTTT. Encoded protein: CASSVLLNTDTQYF.